This section outlines one T cell receptor beta chain sequence together with its context. Its target is unknown. This sample was included in a study of blood T cells in healthy people across ages. Points from the study as a whole: As age increased, TCR beta diversity per million T cells fell in a roughly linear fashion. The study regarded diversity estimates from one million T cells as underestimates.

The authors ran a second PCR of about 7 to 12 cycles using a sample-barcoded 5' primer and a J-beta primer mix. TCRdb called the 5' RACE reads again in MiXCR, with one record for every CDR3 protein. The table lists about 800,000 distinct CDR3 sequences, just under 25% of them singletons, with approximately 3.7% in the top ten. The J segment lost 8 bases and the V segment lost 3 bases, leaving 8 bases of the junction unmatched. Germline V gene data show CDR1 as SGDLS and CDR2 as YYNGEE. The CDR3 covers 14 residues. The same specimen was also included in a second study, on T cells of mothers and their children. Per that paper: Related pairs of mothers and children showed slightly higher, non-significant overlap versus unrelated pairs.

This receptor was identified in a boy aged 10-17 years in good health. The specimen sequenced was blood. The chain recombines TRBV9 with TRBJ2-1, with 7 bases fitting TRBD1. CDR3 sequence (DNA): TGTGCCAGCAGCGAGACGACAGGGAGCGATGAGCAGTTCTTC. Amino acid sequence: CASSETTGSDEQFF.